The clone carrying this TCR beta chain was counted at least ten times. Its antigen is as yet unknown. CDR1 is SGHDN, CDR2 FVKESK, per germline. The trim removed 3 bases at V and 6 bases at J, leaving 4 bases unmatched. CDR3 length equals 14 residues. Time point denoted: longitudinal time-point 3. This specimen belongs to a study of neurological immune-mediated disorders. The study's findings and limits: There were no CDR3 amino acid sequences shared by expanded clones across subjects, a result suggesting private repertoires in all groups. No link was found between any clinical or MRI feature and the multiple sclerosis repertoire cluster.

One entry per CDR3 protein results from TCRdb running MiXCR on the 5' RACE reads. The sample comprises approximately 84,000 distinct CDR3 sequences, roughly 4.3% of which are singletons, and 4.5% to 6% rests with the top ten. The chain combines TRBV14 with TRBJ2-2, with 7 bases lining up with TRBD1. The material sequenced was PBMCs. The TCR sequence derives from a woman aged 55-70 years with multiple sclerosis. The CDR3 loop is CASSQTGLSGELFF. The CDR3 DNA sequence: TGTGCCAGCAGCCAGACAGGGTTATCCGGGGAGCTGTTTTTT.